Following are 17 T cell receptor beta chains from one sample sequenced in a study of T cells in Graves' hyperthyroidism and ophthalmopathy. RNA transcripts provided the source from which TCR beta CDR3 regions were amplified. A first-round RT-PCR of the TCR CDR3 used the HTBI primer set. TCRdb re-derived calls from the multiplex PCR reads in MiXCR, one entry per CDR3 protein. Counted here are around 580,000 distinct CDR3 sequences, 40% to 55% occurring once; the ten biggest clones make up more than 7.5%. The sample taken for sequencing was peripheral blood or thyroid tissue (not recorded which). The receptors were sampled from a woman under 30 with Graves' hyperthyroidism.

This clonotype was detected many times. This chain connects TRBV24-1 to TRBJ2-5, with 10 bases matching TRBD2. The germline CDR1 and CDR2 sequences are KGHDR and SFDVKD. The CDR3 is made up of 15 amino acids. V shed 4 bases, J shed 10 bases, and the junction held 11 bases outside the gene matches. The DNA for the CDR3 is TGTGCCACCAGTGAATGGACTAGCGGACCCATGATCCAGTACTTC. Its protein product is CATSEWTSGPMIQYF.

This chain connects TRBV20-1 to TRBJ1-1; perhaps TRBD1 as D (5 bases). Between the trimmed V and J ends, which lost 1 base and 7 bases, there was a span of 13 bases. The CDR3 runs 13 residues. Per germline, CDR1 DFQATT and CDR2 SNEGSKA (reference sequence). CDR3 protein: CSARGGRGREAFF. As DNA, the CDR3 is TGCAGTGCTAGAGGGGGACGGGGTCGTGAAGCTTTCTTT.

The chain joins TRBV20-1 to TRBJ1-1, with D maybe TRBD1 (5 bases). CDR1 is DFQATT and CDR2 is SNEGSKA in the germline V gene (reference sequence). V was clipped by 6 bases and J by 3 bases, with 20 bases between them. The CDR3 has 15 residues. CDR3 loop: CSAQSSRATDTEAFF. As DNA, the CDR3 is TGCAGTGCCCAGTCGTCCAGGGCCACGGACACTGAAGCTTTCTTT.

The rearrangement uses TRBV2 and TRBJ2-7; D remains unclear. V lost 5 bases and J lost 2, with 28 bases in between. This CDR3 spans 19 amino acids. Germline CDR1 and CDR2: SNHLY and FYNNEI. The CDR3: CASSYVLSLSVGKTYEQYF. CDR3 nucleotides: TGTGCCAGCAGTTACGTTTTGTCCCTGTCCGTGGGAAAGACCTACGAGCAGTACTTC.

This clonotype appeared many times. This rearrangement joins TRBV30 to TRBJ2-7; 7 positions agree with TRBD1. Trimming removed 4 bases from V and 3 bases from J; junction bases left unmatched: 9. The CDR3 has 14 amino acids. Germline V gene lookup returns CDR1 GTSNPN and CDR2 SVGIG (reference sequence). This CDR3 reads CAWNPTRQGYEQYF. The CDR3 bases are TGTGCCTGGAATCCTACGCGACAGGGCTACGAGCAGTACTTC.

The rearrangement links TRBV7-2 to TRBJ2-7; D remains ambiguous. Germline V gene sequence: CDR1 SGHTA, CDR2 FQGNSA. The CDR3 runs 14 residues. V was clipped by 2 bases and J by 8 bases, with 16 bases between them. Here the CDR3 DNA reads TGTGCCAGCAGCTTATCGGTCCCACCACCCCAGCAGTACTTC. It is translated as CASSLSVPPPQQYF.

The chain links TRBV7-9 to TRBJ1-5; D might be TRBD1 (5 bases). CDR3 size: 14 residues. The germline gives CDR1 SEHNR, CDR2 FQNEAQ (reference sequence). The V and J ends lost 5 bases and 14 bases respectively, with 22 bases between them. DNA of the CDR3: TGTGCCAGCAGCCCAGGTGACAGCGGGGGGTACGAGCATTTT. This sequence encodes CASSPGDSGGYEHF.

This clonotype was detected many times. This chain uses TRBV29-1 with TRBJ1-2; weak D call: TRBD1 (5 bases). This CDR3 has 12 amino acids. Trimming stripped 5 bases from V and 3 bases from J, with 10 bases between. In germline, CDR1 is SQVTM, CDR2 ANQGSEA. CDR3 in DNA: TGCAGCGTTCTACAGGAAGACTATGGCTACACCTTC. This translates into CSVLQEDYGYTF.

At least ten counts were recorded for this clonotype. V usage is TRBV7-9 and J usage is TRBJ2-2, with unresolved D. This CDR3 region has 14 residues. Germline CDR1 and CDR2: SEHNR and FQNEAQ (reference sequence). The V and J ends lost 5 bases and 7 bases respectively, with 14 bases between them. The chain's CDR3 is CASSPPNAGGELFF. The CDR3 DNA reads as TGTGCCAGCAGCCCCCCCAACGCCGGCGGGGAGCTGTTTTTT.

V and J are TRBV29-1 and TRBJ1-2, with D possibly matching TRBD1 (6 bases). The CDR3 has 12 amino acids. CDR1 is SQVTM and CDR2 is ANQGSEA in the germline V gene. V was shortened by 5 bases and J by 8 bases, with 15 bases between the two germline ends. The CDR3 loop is CSVSGGGGGYTF. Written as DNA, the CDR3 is TGCAGCGTTAGTGGTGGCGGGGGCGGCTACACCTTC.

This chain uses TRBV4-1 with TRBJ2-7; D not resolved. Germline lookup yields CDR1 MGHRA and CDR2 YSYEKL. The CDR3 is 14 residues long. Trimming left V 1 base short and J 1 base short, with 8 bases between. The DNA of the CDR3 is TGCGCCAGCAGCCAAGGGGCAGCATCCTACGAGCAGTACTTC. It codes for CASSQGAASYEQYF.

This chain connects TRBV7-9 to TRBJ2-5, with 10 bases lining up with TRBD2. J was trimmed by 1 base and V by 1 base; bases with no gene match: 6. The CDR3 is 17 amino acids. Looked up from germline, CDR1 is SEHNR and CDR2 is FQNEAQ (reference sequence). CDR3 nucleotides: TGTGCCAGCAGCTTAGGAGGACTAGCGGTACTCCAAGAGACCCAGTACTTC. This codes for CASSLGGLAVLQETQYF.

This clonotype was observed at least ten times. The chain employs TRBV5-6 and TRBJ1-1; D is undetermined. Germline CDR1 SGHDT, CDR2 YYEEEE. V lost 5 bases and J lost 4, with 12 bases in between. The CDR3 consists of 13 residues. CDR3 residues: CASSEAGSTEAFF. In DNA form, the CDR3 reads TGTGCCAGCAGTGAGGCGGGGAGCACTGAAGCTTTCTTT.

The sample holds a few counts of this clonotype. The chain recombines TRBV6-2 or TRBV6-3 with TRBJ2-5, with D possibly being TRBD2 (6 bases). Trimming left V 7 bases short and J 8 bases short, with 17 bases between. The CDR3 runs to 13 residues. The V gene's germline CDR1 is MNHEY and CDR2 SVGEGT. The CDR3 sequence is CASKRGKVDTQYF. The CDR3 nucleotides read TGTGCCAGCAAACGGGGGAAGGTGGACACCCAGTACTTC.

In DNA form, the CDR3 reads TGTGCCAGCAGCCAGACGGGACCGGCCTACGAGCAGTACTTC. It yields the protein CASSQTGPAYEQYF. The V gene is TRBV7-9, the J gene TRBJ2-7; the D gene could be TRBD1 or TRBD2 (5 bases each). V was pared by 5 bases and J by 2 bases, with 13 bases between. The CDR3 has 14 residues. Germline-derived CDR1 and CDR2 are SEHNR and FQNEAQ (reference sequence).

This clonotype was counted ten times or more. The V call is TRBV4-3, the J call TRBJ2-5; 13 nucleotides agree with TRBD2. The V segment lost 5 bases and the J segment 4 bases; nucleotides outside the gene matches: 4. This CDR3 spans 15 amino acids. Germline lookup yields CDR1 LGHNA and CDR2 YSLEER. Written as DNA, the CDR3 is TGCGCCAGCAGCGTCGGGACTAGCGGGACAGAGACCCAGTACTTC. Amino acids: CASSVGTSGTETQYF.

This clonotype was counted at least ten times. The CDR3 nucleotides are TGTGCCAGTAGTATGTACAGGGGCAACACCGGGGAGCTGTTTTTT. Its protein is CASSMYRGNTGELFF. This chain joins TRBV19 and TRBJ2-2; 7 nucleotides match TRBD1. Germline loops: CDR1 LNHDA, CDR2 SQIVND (reference sequence). This CDR3 is built from 15 residues. Trimming cost V 3 bases and J 2 bases; bases outside gene matches: 3.